The next 6 T cell receptor beta chains were all read from a single sample in a study of a mutant IDH1 vaccine in newly diagnosed glioma. Time point denoted: week 11, during vaccination. Each dose of the vaccine consisted of 300 ug of mutant IDH1 20-mer peptide, with topical imiquimod. These receptors have no known antigen. This table comes from immunoSEQ multiplex PCR, and its TCRdb copy is limited to in-frame clones, with some not included. The data show tens of thousands of clones, less than 85% seen once. The sequences come from PBMCs, collected from a glioma patient whose treatment included an IDH1 peptide vaccine. These receptors all come from a woman aged 45-60 years with glioma.

This clone was seen only a few times. The chain recombines TRBV5-1 with TRBJ1-1; weak D call: TRBD1 (5 bases). The CDR3 contains 14 residues. Trimming stripped 1 base from V and 5 bases from J, with 12 bases between. Germline lookup yields CDR1 SGHRS and CDR2 YFSETQ. The CDR3 protein is CASSLSGFWTEAFF. The CDR3 DNA is TGCGCCAGCAGCTTGTCAGGGTTTTGGACTGAAGCTTTCTTT.

The chain employs TRBV18 and TRBJ1-1; a weak D match, TRBD1 (5 bases). CDR3 length: 14 amino acids. Germline CDR1 and CDR2: KGHSH and LQKENI. The V end was cut by 3 bases, the J end by 6 bases, with 14 bases between. The CDR3 is CASSPGGGFAEAFF. In DNA form, the CDR3 reads TGTGCCAGCTCACCCGGGGGAGGGTTTGCTGAAGCTTTCTTT.

The V and J genes are TRBV6-5 and TRBJ2-1; TRBD1 agrees at 9 bases. After removal of 1 base from V and 6 bases from J, the junction contained 4 bases not matched to a gene. The CDR3 covers 15 residues. Germline CDR1 reads MNHEY; CDR2 reads SVGAGI. The chain's CDR3 is CASSYLGTGTNEQFF. CDR3 nucleotide sequence: TGTGCCAGCAGTTACTTAGGGACAGGGACCAATGAGCAGTTCTTC.

This clone was observed a single time. The genes are TRBV5-1 and TRBJ2-5; D is ambiguous. V shed 0 bases and J shed 0 bases, with 12 bases lying between them. This CDR3 is built from 16 residues. The V gene's germline CDR1 is SGHRS and CDR2 YFSETQ. Written as DNA, the CDR3 is TGCGCCAGCAGCTTGGCGGGCGGAATGTACCAAGAGACCCAGTACTTC. It translates to CASSLAGGMYQETQYF. The whole variable domain, remainder taken from reference TRBV5-1 and TRBJ2-5, is KAGVTQTPRYLIKTRGQQVTLSCSPISGHRSVSWYQQTPGQGLQFLFEYFSETQRNKGNFPGRFSGRQFSNSRSEMNVSTLELGDSALYLCASSLAGGMYQETQYFGPGTRLLVL.

The J gene is TRBJ1-1, the V gene TRBV2, with a tentative D call TRBD1 (6 bases). The CDR3 is 13 residues long. CDR1 is SNHLY, CDR2 FYNNEI, per germline. Trimming stripped 6 bases from V and 6 bases from J, with 14 bases between. The CDR3 protein is CASSADSLAEAFF. The CDR3 DNA reads TGTGCCAGCAGCGCGGACAGCCTCGCTGAAGCTTTCTTT. The full variable domain, its missing parts supplied by reference TRBV2 and TRBJ1-1, is EPEVTQTPSHQVTQMGQEVILRCVPISNHLYFYWYRQILGQKVEFLVSFYNNEISEKSEIFDDQFSVERPDGSNFTLKIRSTKLEDSAMYFCASSADSLAEAFFGQGTRLTVV.

The chain's CDR3 is CASGPTGGELFF. The CDR3 DNA follows: TGCGCCAGCGGGCCCACAGGGGGGGAGCTGTTTTTT. The rearrangement links TRBV5-1 to TRBJ2-2, with D possibly matching TRBD1 (6 bases). The ends were cut back, 7 bases at V and 8 bases at J, with 12 bases in the middle. Germline V gene data show CDR1 as SGHRS and CDR2 as YFSETQ. This CDR3 is 12 amino acids long.